This TCR beta chain was sequenced for a study of long-term antiretroviral therapy in people with HIV (dated by TCRdb to 2022 to 2024). A note on the overall study: Collection of the earliest samples took place about a decade ahead of the 2015 WHO recommendation for immediate ART, at a time when ART was typically delayed until CD4 counts fell. Among the 30 to 35 participants with HIV, around 10 were female. A retrospective serial study tested whether changes in peripheral blood TRB repertoire composition and diversity were associated with ART initiation and durable HIV suppression. A total of roughly 200 cryopreserved PBMC samples came from approximately 30 adults with confirmed HIV infection and were collected serially over a mean of roughly 6 years (range 1-12). No cross-contamination during QIAcube processing was seen in test extractions of a monoclonal T-cell line run alongside 33 polyclonal samples.

The immunoSEQ hsTCRB v3.0 assay was used at survey level resolution to sequence the TRB variable region. The targeted TRB sequencing depth was roughly 35,000-50,000 T-cell genomes per sample. Pooled TRB libraries were sequenced on an Illumina MiSeq with a v3 150-cycle kit. The original pipeline was this. Repertoire analysis ran in R within a reproducible Nextflow workflow covering QC, data transformation and analysis. Custom analyses were implemented in LymphoSeq2, an R package for AIRR-Seq data exploration. Four samples yielding fewer than 5000 total TRB sequences were excluded, leaving about 190 analyzed HIV repertoires. Among the approximately 180 HIV repertoires that were kept, 59 were collected before ART initiation and roughly 130 were collected after ART initiation. Repertoires were downsampled to 5000 TRB nucleotide sequences, with summary statistics averaged over 100 downsampling iterations. The analysis kept only TRB sequences whose CDR3 regions were at least seven amino acids long. Two measures captured diversity: a Shannon entropy-derived clonality score and the Gini coefficient. Repertoire networks linked the top 5000 CDR3 amino acid sequences whenever two sequences differed by an edit distance of one. GLIPH2 predicted antigen specificity groups and MHC restriction for TRB CDR3 amino acid sequences. To flag known CMV, EBV, HIV or tissue antigen associations, CDR3 amino acid sequences were matched against VDJdb and McPAS-TCR. Pre-ART, post-ART and control groups were compared with Wilcoxon signed-rank tests and Holm-Bonferroni correction. TCRdb obtained this table from immuneACCESS and retained in-frame rearrangements with V and J assigned. These tables miss some clones; where compared with another copy, unresolved V genes account for less than half of the shortfall, and the remainder is unexplained. The V and J calls and clone size are taken from that table; D and trimming were inferred from the DNA. The sample includes 20,000 to 30,000 clones, with about 79% observed a single time. The ten largest make up 5.6% of the sample.

Remarks on this clone: Which antigen it targets is not known. The record has no base qualities; no much larger clone is one base away.

Germline trimming: 0 bases from V, 4 bases from J; junction bases outside gene matches: 10. The CDR3 spans 16 residues, from the cysteine through the phenylalanine. Of the read, only the CDR3 DNA is kept; its 48 bases are in frame from base 1. As encoded in the germline V gene, CDR1 is SGHRS while CDR2 is YFSETQ. To be included, a participant needed at least one PBMC sample from before ART initiation plus at least two post-ART samples. Treatment was received in the United States of America by all participants with HIV. Cryopreserved samples of about 0.95-11 million PBMC were thawed and washed before DNA extraction. At the time of the earliest PBMC sample, participants with HIV were aged between roughly 20 and 54 years. Per participant, PBMC samples came from 1-4 timepoints prior to ART initiation and 2-8 timepoints following ART initiation, for a median of 7 samples. For every participant, serial HIV viral load, CD4+ T-cell count, ART history and demographic data were obtained. Genomic DNA was extracted from unsorted PBMC with a Qiagen kit on a QIAcube, processed in batches of 12 samples.

On the study overall, not on this receptor specifically: The repertoire was dominated across all time points by expanded TRB clones identified before ART initiation, although this dominance was seen to fluctuate and to decrease in many PLHIV after ART. Inferences about post-ART repertoire changes are limited because no data were available on ART adherence, viral resistance or therapy changes. Starting ART was linked to a significant rise in TRB diversity, yet even with long-term ART the diversity remained significantly lower than in transplant donor controls. Because PBMC availability was limited, only the TCR beta chain was sequenced, with no alpha chain pairing. Compared with controls, HIV repertoires had narrower CDR3 length ranges, and the network structure pointed to an antigen-experienced repertoire that shifted only slightly toward naive after ART. The samples span the years 2004 to 2017, and the ART regimens used at that time may not be as effective as current regimens. Because pre-ART samples had limited cell numbers, unsorted PBMC were profiled rather than sorted CD4+ and CD8+ T cells.

The V gene is TRBV5-1 and the J gene is TRBJ2-7; TRBD2 agrees with 7 junctional bases. This specimen was unsorted PBMCs, taken 0.7 years before starting antiretroviral therapy. The TCR comes from a man aged 25 to 45 with HIV. The CDR3 protein is CASSLGLGGKGYEQYF. The base sequence is TGCGCCAGCAGCTTGGGACTGGGAGGGAAAGGGTACGAGCAGTACTTC. Beyond the CDR3, the reference TRBV5-1 and TRBJ2-7 genes provide the residues; the full variable domain reads: KAGVTQTPRYLIKTRGQQVTLSCSPISGHRSVSWYQQTPGQGLQFLFEYFSETQRNKGNFPGRFSGRQFSNSRSEMNVSTLELGDSALYLCASSLGLGGKGYEQYFGPGTRLTVT.